The following is a T cell receptor (beta chain) sequence with its context. Its antigen is still unknown. Sequenced samples came from active juvenile idiopathic arthritis patients. Per patient, under 11 mL of blood supplied the cells. This table comes from immunoSEQ multiplex PCR, and its TCRdb copy is limited to in-frame clones, with some not included. This sample has 2,500 to 3,000 clones, with approximately 90% found just once. The V and J ends lost 7 bases and 8 bases respectively, with 12 bases between them. This CDR3 region has 12 residues. The V gene's germline CDR1 is SGDLS and CDR2 YYNGEE. These data originate in a study of circulating and synovial CD4+ cells in juvenile arthritis. Study results and limitations: T cell genome counts differed by at least an order of magnitude between CPL and CD4 samples. These repertoires were less diverse than bulk blood CD4 repertoires.

The chain employs TRBV9 and TRBJ1-4, with D perhaps TRBD1 (5 bases). This sequence originates from a human donor with juvenile idiopathic arthritis. Material: HLA-DR+ CD4+ T cells from blood. Subset of the sample: circulating pathogenic-like lymphocytes, sorted as HLA-DR+CD14-CD3+CD4+CD25low/- blood T cells. The DNA of the CDR3 is TGTGCCAGCGGCAGGGCCGGGGAAAAACTGTTTTTT. Protein sequence: CASGRAGEKLFF.